A single sample is the source of the 21 T cell receptor beta chains below, sequenced in a study of blood T cell repertoires in COVID-19. Clones were read by immunoSEQ multiplex PCR, and TCRdb kept only the in-frame ones, dropping some. This sample has 95,000 to 100,000 clones, with roughly 83% found just once. Sequencing was carried out using peripheral blood. The receptors originated from an older woman with acute or convalescent COVID-19.

The CDR3 region has the DNA TGTGCCAGCAGCCAAAGGGGTGTTGGGGCCAACGTCCTGACTTTC. The encoded protein is CASSQRGVGANVLTF. The chain recombines TRBV4-2 with TRBJ2-6, with D maybe TRBD1 (5 bases). The CDR3 is made up of 15 amino acids. Deletions cut 2 bases from V and 3 bases from J, with 8 bases between. Germline CDR1 LGHNA, CDR2 YNFKEQ.

CDR3 coding DNA: TGTGCCAGCAGCTTAGGAGAGACAGGGGCCACTGGAAACACCATATATTTT. It is translated as CASSLGETGATGNTIYF. The rearrangement links TRBV11-2 to TRBJ1-3; 8 bases match TRBD1. There are 17 residues in the CDR3. Trimming took 1 base from V and 2 from J; bases not matched to a gene: 7. Germline V gives CDR1 SGHAT, CDR2 FQNNGV.

This chain joins TRBV19 and TRBJ1-5, with D perhaps matching TRBD1 (5 bases). This CDR3 region has 15 residues. V dropped 3 bases and J dropped 2 bases, with 11 bases sitting between them. From germline, CDR1 is LNHDA and CDR2 SQIVND (reference sequence). CDR3 DNA: TGTGCCAGTAGTATTGGAGGGGAAGGCAATCAGCCCCAGCATTTT. It is translated as CASSIGGEGNQPQHF.

This clone was seen repeatedly, ten times or more. This rearrangement joins TRBV7-2 to TRBJ1-2, with TRBD1 identical over 8 bases. The trim removed 5 bases at V and 4 bases at J, leaving 9 bases unmatched. This CDR3 has 15 amino acids. Germline V CDR1 and CDR2: SGHTA, FQGNSA. The CDR3 region is CASSNDRGSTYGYTF. The CDR3 coding sequence is TGTGCCAGCAGCAACGACAGGGGAAGTACCTATGGCTACACCTTC.

The V call is TRBV30, the J call TRBJ2-5, with D possibly being TRBD1 (8 bases). Looked up from germline, CDR1 is GTSNPN and CDR2 is SVGIG (reference sequence). V was clipped by 4 bases and J by 7 bases, with 25 bases between them. The CDR3 runs to 16 residues. CDR3 sequence (DNA): TGTGCCTGGAACCCTGGGGGGGCAGGGGGCAGGGGGACCCAGTACTTC. This translates into CAWNPGGAGGRGTQYF.

This clone was recorded once. The chain couples TRBV7-8 to TRBJ1-1; a possible D gene is TRBD1 (5 bases). This CDR3 is 15 amino acids long. The V end was cut by 2 bases, the J end by 0 bases, with 10 bases between. Germline loops: CDR1 SGHVS, CDR2 FQNEAQ. The CDR3, as DNA: TGTGCCAGCAGCTTACCGGGAGGGGTGAACACTGAAGCTTTCTTT. Its translation: CASSLPGGVNTEAFF.

The rearrangement joins TRBV9 to TRBJ1-2, with D uncertain. This CDR3 is built from 15 residues. CDR1 is SGDLS and CDR2 is YYNGEE in the germline V gene. V gave up 4 bases and J gave up 3 bases, with 16 bases separating them. The CDR3 reads CASSTTPARHYGYTF. CDR3 in DNA: TGTGCCAGCAGCACGACCCCCGCCAGGCACTATGGCTACACCTTC.

This clone occurred a few times. The chain joins TRBV28 to TRBJ2-7; 11 nucleotides agree with TRBD1. V lost 6 bases and J lost 4; bases outside the gene matches: 8. The CDR3 runs to 15 residues. The germline V gene encodes CDR1 MDHEN and CDR2 SYDVKM. DNA of the CDR3: TGTGCCAGCAGACGATCGGACAGGGGGCTATACGAGCAGTACTTC. Translation gives CASRRSDRGLYEQYF.

The chain couples TRBV5-5 to TRBJ2-1, with 9 bases fitting TRBD2. Trimming cost V 1 base and J 9 bases; bases outside gene matches: 5. This CDR3 is 14 amino acids long. The V gene's germline CDR1 is SGHKS and CDR2 YYEKEE (reference sequence). CDR3 loop: CASSLLAGWTEQFF. In DNA, the CDR3 is TGTGCCAGCAGCTTGCTAGCGGGGTGGACTGAGCAGTTCTTC.

The chain joins TRBV5-6 to TRBJ2-1, with TRBD2 as a possible D gene (5 bases). Germline V gene lookup returns CDR1 SGHDT and CDR2 YYEEEE. CDR3 length: 15 residues. Trimming cost V 1 base and J 5 bases, with 13 bases left between them. CDR3 sequence reads: CASSLSLLADNEQFF. As DNA, the CDR3 is TGTGCCAGCAGCTTGAGTCTTCTAGCCGACAATGAGCAGTTCTTC.

The chain employs TRBV7-9 and TRBJ1-1, with TRBD1 identical over 7 bases. Germline trimming cut 7 bases from V and 0 bases from J; bases unmatched to any gene: 11. The germline CDR1 and CDR2 sequences are SEHNR and FQNEAQ (reference sequence). CDR3 length equals 16 residues. As DNA, the CDR3 is TGTGCCAGCACCGCTCAGACAGGGTTAGTGAACACTGAAGCTTTCTTT. Encoded protein: CASTAQTGLVNTEAFF.

This clone was seen a few times. One end of the junction does not line up with germline, which may come from a read error. The rearrangement uses TRBV6-5 and TRBJ2-5; TRBD2 is a possible D gene (6 bases). In germline, CDR1 is MNHEY, CDR2 SVGAGI. This CDR3 has 13 amino acids. The CDR3 here is CAGRVGGGETQYF. The CDR3 bases are TGTGCCGGCAGGGTGGGAGGTGGAGAGACCCAGTACTTC.

This clone appeared a single time. V is TRBV11-2 and J is TRBJ2-1; TRBD2 matches 7 bases. This CDR3 has 16 amino acids. With 5 bases clipped from V and 2 bases from J, the junction kept 9 bases outside the gene matches. Germline CDR1 is SGHAT and CDR2 is FQNNGV. The CDR3 DNA sequence: TGTGCCAGCAGCCCGGGGGGTCCTGAAGCCTACAATGAGCAGTTCTTC. Its translation: CASSPGGPEAYNEQFF. The whole variable domain, filled in from reference TRBV11-2 and TRBJ2-1, reads EAGVAQSPRYKIIEKRQSVAFWCNPISGHATLYWYQQILGQGPKLLIQFQNNGVVDDSQLPKDRFSAERLKGVDSTLKIQPAKLEDSAVYLCASSPGGPEAYNEQFFGPGTRLTVL.

This chain connects TRBV19 to TRBJ2-7; TRBD2 aligns across 13 bases. J lost 0 bases, V lost 4 bases, and 0 bases had no gene match. The CDR3 covers 15 residues. Germline-derived CDR1 and CDR2 are LNHDA and SQIVND (reference sequence). CDR3 sequence (DNA): TGTGCCAGTAGTAGGACTAGCGGGGGCTCCTACGAGCAGTACTTC. The encoded protein is CASSRTSGGSYEQYF.

The chain recombines TRBV24-1 with TRBJ1-6, with 8 positions matching TRBD1. V lost 9 bases, J lost 5 bases, and 17 bases stayed unmatched. The CDR3 is 18 residues long. In germline, CDR1 is KGHDR, CDR2 SFDVKD. CDR3 sequence: CATPGSETGDKNNSPLHF. In DNA form, the CDR3 reads TGTGCCACCCCGGGGAGTGAGACAGGGGACAAGAATAATTCACCCCTCCACTTT.

The chain combines TRBV18 with TRBJ2-2, with no clear D. Trimming stripped 0 bases from V and 5 bases from J, with 7 bases between. This CDR3 spans 14 amino acids. Germline loops: CDR1 KGHSH, CDR2 LQKENI. This CDR3 is CASSPPKSTGELFF. The CDR3 coding sequence is TGTGCCAGCTCACCACCGAAGAGTACCGGGGAGCTGTTTTTT.

This clone was detected many times. V gene TRBV18 combines with J gene TRBJ2-5; 10 bases match TRBD1. Germline lookup yields CDR1 KGHSH and CDR2 LQKENI. The CDR3 length is 14 residues. With V trimmed by 1 base and J by 4 bases, 0 bases remained unmatched. CDR3 DNA sequence: TGTGCCAGCTCACCACGGACAGGGGGAGAGACCCAGTACTTC. Translating gives CASSPRTGGETQYF. Based on the CDR3 plus reference TRBV18 and TRBJ2-5, the full variable domain is NAGVMQNPRHLVRRRGQEARLRCSPMKGHSHVYWYRQLPEEGLKFMVYLQKENIIDESGMPKERFSAEFPKEGPSILRIQQVVRGDSAAYFCASSPRTGGETQYFGPGTRLLVL.

V is TRBV30 and J is TRBJ1-5; perhaps TRBD1 as D (5 bases). The CDR3 is 13 amino acids. The germline V gene encodes CDR1 GTSNPN and CDR2 SVGIG (reference sequence). The V and J ends lost 1 base and 7 bases respectively, with 11 bases between them. The CDR3 DNA is TGTGCCTGGAGTGGCGGGGCTCAACAGCCCCAGCATTTT. It specifies CAWSGGAQQPQHF.

The chain combines TRBV2 with TRBJ1-4; TRBD1 matches 7 bases. J was trimmed by 7 bases and V by 4 bases; bases with no gene match: 18. CDR1 and CDR2 (germline): SNHLY, FYNNEI. CDR3 length: 18 residues. Here the CDR3 reads CASSVFIGWKGASEKLFF. The DNA for the CDR3 is TGTGCCAGCAGTGTGTTTATCGGGTGGAAGGGGGCAAGTGAAAAACTGTTTTTT.

The V and J genes are TRBV19 and TRBJ1-6; TRBD1 agrees at 7 bases. CDR1 LNHDA and CDR2 SQIVND come from the germline V gene (reference sequence). The V and J ends lost 8 bases and 8 bases, in that order; junction bases with no gene match: 6. CDR3 length: 13 residues. The CDR3 spells CASRIRGDSPLHF. Here the CDR3 DNA reads TGTGCCAGTCGAATCAGGGGGGATTCACCCCTCCACTTT.

The table lists this clone with a few counts. V and J are TRBV7-2 and TRBJ1-5, with D perhaps matching TRBD1 (5 bases). Trimming cost V 1 base and J 5 bases, with 12 bases left between them. CDR1 SGHTA and CDR2 FQGNSA come from the germline V gene. CDR3 length: 15 amino acids. CDR3 region: CASSLGLGGDQPQHF. CDR3 nucleotides: TGTGCCAGCAGCTTAGGCCTCGGAGGGGATCAGCCCCAGCATTTT.